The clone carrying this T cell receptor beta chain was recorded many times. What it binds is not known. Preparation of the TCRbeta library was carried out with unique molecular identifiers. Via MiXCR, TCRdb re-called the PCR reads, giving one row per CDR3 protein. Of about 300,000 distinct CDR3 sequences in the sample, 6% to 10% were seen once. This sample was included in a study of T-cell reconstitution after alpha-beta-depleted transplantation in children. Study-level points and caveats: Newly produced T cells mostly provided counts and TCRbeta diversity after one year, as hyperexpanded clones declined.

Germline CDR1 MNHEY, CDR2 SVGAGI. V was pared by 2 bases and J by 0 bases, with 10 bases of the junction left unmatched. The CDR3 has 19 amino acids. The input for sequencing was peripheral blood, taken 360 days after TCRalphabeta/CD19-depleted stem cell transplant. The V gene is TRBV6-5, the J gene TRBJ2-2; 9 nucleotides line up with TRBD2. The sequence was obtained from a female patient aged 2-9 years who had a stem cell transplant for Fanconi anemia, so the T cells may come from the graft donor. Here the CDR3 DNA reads TGTGCCAGCAGTTACAAACTAGCGGGCGATCGTCCGAACACCGGGGAGCTGTTTTTT. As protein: CASSYKLAGDRPNTGELFF.